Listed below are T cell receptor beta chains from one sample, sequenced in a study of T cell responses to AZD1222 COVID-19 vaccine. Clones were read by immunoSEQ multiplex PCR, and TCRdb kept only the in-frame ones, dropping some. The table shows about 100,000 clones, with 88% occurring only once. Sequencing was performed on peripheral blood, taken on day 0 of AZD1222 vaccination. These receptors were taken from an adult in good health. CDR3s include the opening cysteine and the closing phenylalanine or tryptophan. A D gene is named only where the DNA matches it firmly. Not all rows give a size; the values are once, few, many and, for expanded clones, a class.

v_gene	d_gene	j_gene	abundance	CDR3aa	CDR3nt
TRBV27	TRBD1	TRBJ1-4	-	CASSRTGVATNEKLFF	TGTGCCAGCAGTCGGACAGGGGTTGCAACTAATGAAAAACTGTTTTTT
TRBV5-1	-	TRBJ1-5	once	CASSLDTGTGDQPQHF	TGCGCCAGCAGCCTAGACACAGGGACTGGAGATCAGCCCCAGCATTTT
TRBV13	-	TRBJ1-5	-	CASSLGHRNQPQHF	TGTGCCAGCAGCTTAGGGCACAGAAATCAGCCCCAGCATTTT
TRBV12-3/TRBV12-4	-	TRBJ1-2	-	CASSLDWGYGYTF	TGTGCCAGCAGTTTAGACTGGGGCTATGGCTACACCTTC
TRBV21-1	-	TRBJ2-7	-	CASSSYRDSRKQWAYEQYF	TGTGCCAGCAGCTCTTACCGGGACAGCCGAAAACAATGGGCCTACGAGCAGTACTTC
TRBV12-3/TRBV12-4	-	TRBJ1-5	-	CASSFLGQPQHF	TGTGCCAGCAGTTTTTTAGGGCAGCCCCAGCATTTT
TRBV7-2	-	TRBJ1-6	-	CASSLDSGSYSPLHF	TGTGCCAGCAGCTTAGACAGCGGTAGTTATTCACCCCTCCACTTT
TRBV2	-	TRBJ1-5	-	CASRRQDYSNQPQHF	TGTGCCAGCAGGAGACAGGACTATAGCAATCAGCCCCAGCATTTT
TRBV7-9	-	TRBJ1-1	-	CASSLEAHNTEAFF	TGTGCCAGCAGCTTAGAGGCTCACAACACTGAAGCTTTCTTT
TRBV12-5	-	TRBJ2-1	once	CASASGDYNEQFF	TGTGCTAGTGCCTCCGGGGATTACAATGAGCAGTTCTTC
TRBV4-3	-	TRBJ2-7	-	CASSQDRELGEQYF	TGCGCCAGCAGCCAAGATCGAGAGTTAGGCGAGCAGTACTTC
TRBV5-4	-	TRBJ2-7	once	CASSLQGPSYEQYF	TGTGCCAGCAGCTTACAGGGTCCCTCCTACGAGCAGTACTTC
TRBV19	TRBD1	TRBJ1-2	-	CANSTTGGSGYGYTF	TGTGCCAATAGTACGACAGGGGGCAGTGGCTATGGCTACACCTTC
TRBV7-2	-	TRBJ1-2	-	CASSLKQNYGYTF	TGTGCCAGCAGCTTAAAACAGAACTATGGCTACACCTTC
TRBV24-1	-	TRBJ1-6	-	CATSEGRFNSPLHF	TGTGCCACCAGTGAAGGAAGGTTTAATTCACCCCTCCACTTT
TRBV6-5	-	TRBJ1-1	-	CASSQGRYTEAFF	TGTGCCAGCAGTCAGGGCAGGTACACTGAAGCTTTCTTT
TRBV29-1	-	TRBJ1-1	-	CSVAQRNTEAFF	TGCAGCGTTGCCCAGAGGAACACTGAAGCTTTCTTT
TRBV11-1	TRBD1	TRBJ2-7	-	CASSSTGTGRHEQYF	TGTGCCAGCAGCTCTACCGGGACAGGGAGACACGAGCAGTACTTC
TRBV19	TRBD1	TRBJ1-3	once	CASIRDRAGNTIYF	TGTGCCAGTATCCGGGACAGGGCTGGAAACACCATATATTTT
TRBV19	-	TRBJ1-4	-	CASSIVGRFNEKLFF	TGTGCCAGTAGTATAGTTGGACGGTTCAATGAAAAACTGTTTTTT
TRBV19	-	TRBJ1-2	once	CASSYRDYGYTF	TGTGCCAGTAGCTACAGAGACTATGGCTACACCTTC
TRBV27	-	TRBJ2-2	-	CASSQVLAWTGELFF	TGTGCCAGCTCTCAAGTACTAGCTTGGACCGGGGAGCTGTTTTTT
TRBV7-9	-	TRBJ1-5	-	CASSSQGISNQPQHF	TGTGCCAGCAGCTCACAGGGAATAAGCAATCAGCCCCAGCATTTT